The clone carrying this TCR beta chain has at least ten counts. No antigen is known for it. Researchers barred patients who had uncontrolled infection, other autoimmune disease, pregnancy or lactation. Used for diagnoses were clinical symptoms, serum thyroxine and TRAb, thyroid ultrasound and orbital computed tomography. V dropped 0 bases and J dropped 0; count of bases not matched to a gene: 9. The germline V gene encodes CDR1 DFQATT and CDR2 SNEGSKA (reference sequence). This CDR3 spans 17 amino acids. This sample is part of a study of T cells in Graves' hyperthyroidism and ophthalmopathy. Points from the study as a whole: Appearing also in blood were most of the thyroid clonotypes expanded above 0.001.

The source material, RNA transcripts, was used to amplify TCR beta CDR3 regions. An initial round of RT-PCR targeting the TCR CDR3 relied on the HTBI primer set. One entry per CDR3 protein results from TCRdb running MiXCR on the multiplex PCR reads. In the table there are around 340,000 distinct CDR3 sequences, around 20% of which are singletons. Material: blood. The receptor was isolated from a woman aged 45 to 65 with Graves' hyperthyroidism. J is TRBJ2-3 and V is TRBV20-1; 7 positions agree with TRBD1. In DNA form, the CDR3 reads TGCAGTGCTAGAGATAAGGGACAGACTGTTAGCACAGATACGCAGTATTTT. Translating it yields CSARDKGQTVSTDTQYF.